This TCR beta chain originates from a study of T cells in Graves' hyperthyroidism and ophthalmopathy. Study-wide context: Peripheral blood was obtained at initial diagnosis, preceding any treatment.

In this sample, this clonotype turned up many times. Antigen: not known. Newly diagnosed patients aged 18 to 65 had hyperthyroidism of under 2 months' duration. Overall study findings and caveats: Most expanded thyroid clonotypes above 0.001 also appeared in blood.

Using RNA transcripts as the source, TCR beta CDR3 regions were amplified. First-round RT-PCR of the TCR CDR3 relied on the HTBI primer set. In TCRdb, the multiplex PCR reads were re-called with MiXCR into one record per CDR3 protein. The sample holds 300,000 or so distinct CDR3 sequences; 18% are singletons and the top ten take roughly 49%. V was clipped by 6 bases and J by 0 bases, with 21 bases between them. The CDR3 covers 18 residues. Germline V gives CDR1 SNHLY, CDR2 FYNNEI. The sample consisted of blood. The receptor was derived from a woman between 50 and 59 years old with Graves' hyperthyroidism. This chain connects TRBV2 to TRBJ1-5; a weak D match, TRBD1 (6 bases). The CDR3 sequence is CASSFRVAGDSSNQPQHF. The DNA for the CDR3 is TGTGCCAGCAGCTTCCGTGTGGCAGGGGATAGTAGCAATCAGCCCCAGCATTTT.